The 7 T cell receptor beta chains below all came from one sample that was sequenced in a study of blood T cell repertoires in COVID-19. Method: immunoSEQ multiplex PCR; TCRdb's copy keeps in-frame clones and lacks some. Among some 100,000 clones, roughly nine tenths were seen once, and the ten largest hold approximately 15%. What was sequenced was peripheral blood. The receptors come from a man in his fifties with acute or convalescent COVID-19.

This clone was seen a single time. The CDR3 protein is CASRVQGAGNTEAFF. The DNA for the CDR3 is TGTGCCAGCAGGGTACAGGGTGCCGGGAACACTGAAGCTTTCTTT. The chain uses TRBV2 and TRBJ1-1; the D gene is possibly TRBD1 (6 bases). V lost 6 bases and J 1 base, leaving 15 bases between the germline ends. Per the germline V gene, CDR1 is SNHLY and CDR2 is FYNNEI. This CDR3 has 15 amino acids.

V and J are TRBV5-1 and TRBJ2-2; TRBD1 agrees at 8 bases. This CDR3 has 19 amino acids. Germline CDR1 and CDR2: SGHRS and YFSETQ. V lost 4 bases, J lost 4 bases, and 18 bases stayed unmatched. The CDR3 DNA reads TGCGCCAGCAGCCCTTACCAATATAGACAGGGGAGAGGCACCGGGGAGCTGTTTTTT. This sequence encodes CASSPYQYRQGRGTGELFF.

The CDR3, as DNA: TGTGCCAGTGGGACGGGGGGTTCTTCACCCCTCCACTTT. Translated, it gives CASGTGGSSPLHF. The gene calls are TRBV19 and TRBJ1-6; TRBD1 might be the D (5 bases). Trimming removed 8 bases from V and 9 bases from J, with 14 bases in between. Germline loops: CDR1 LNHDA, CDR2 SQIVND (reference sequence). The CDR3 length is 13 residues.

This clone was detected only a few times. This chain links TRBV2 with TRBJ1-4, with 9 bases lining up with TRBD1. This CDR3 region has 16 residues. Looked up from germline, CDR1 is SNHLY and CDR2 is FYNNEI. V lost 2 bases to trimming and J lost 7 bases; unmatched junction nucleotides: 8. The CDR3 protein is CASSEFLGQGAEKLFF. The CDR3 nucleotides read TGTGCCAGCAGTGAATTTTTGGGACAGGGTGCTGAAAAACTGTTTTTT.

V and J are TRBV19 and TRBJ1-5, with 9 bases matching TRBD1. This CDR3 contains 16 residues. Trimming at V came to 4 bases and at J to 3 bases, leaving 7 bases not matched to a gene. Germline CDR1 is LNHDA and CDR2 is SQIVND (reference sequence). CDR3 region: CASSTPDRGDNQPQHF. DNA of the CDR3: TGTGCCAGTAGTACCCCGGACAGGGGAGACAATCAGCCCCAGCATTTT.

The chain joins TRBV7-2 to TRBJ2-4; 7 bases match TRBD1. The trim removed 6 bases at V and 10 bases at J, leaving 9 bases unmatched. This CDR3 has 13 residues. The V gene's germline CDR1 is SGHTA and CDR2 FQGNSA. The CDR3 reads CASSRQGFPIQYF. In nucleotides, the CDR3 is TGTGCCAGCAGTCGACAGGGTTTTCCTATTCAGTACTTC.

The chain links TRBV4-2 to TRBJ1-5, with TRBD1 matching 7 bases. Trimming at V came to 5 bases and at J to 0 bases, leaving 10 bases not matched to a gene. The CDR3 loop spans 17 amino acids. Germline values: CDR1 LGHNA, CDR2 YNFKEQ. CDR3 DNA: TGTGCCAGCAGCTTATCCGGGACAGCAAATAGCAATCAGCCCCAGCATTTT. Protein product: CASSLSGTANSNQPQHF.